The 17 T cell receptor beta chains given below trace back to one sample, sequenced in a study of T cell responses to AZD1222 COVID-19 vaccine. TCRdb keeps only in-frame clones here, not all; method: immunoSEQ multiplex PCR. The sample lists about 110,000 clones; around 90% were seen once. Sequenced here: peripheral blood, sampled on day 0 of MenACWY control vaccination. All receptors come from an adult in good health.

Notes on this clone: One junction end disagrees with the germline gene, perhaps due to a read error. The J gene is TRBJ2-7, the V gene TRBV29-1; D remains unclear. The germline gives CDR1 SQVTM, CDR2 ANQGSEA. This CDR3 has 15 amino acids. The CDR3 sequence is CSVGTALRSSDEQYF. The CDR3, as DNA: TGCAGCGTTGGAACGGCCCTTCGGTCCTCCGACGAGCAGTACTTC.

The rearrangement joins TRBV7-9 to TRBJ2-7; D is undetermined. Deletions cut 3 bases from V and 5 bases from J, with 8 bases between. This CDR3 spans 12 amino acids. CDR1 and CDR2 (germline): SEHNR, FQNEAQ (reference sequence). The CDR3, as DNA: TGTGCCAGCAGCTTTCGGTCCCACGAGCAGTACTTC. Translating it yields CASSFRSHEQYF.

This sequence joins TRBV28 and TRBJ1-2; the D gene is possibly TRBD1 (6 bases). Trimming stripped 10 bases from V and 3 bases from J, with 18 bases between. This CDR3 has 14 residues. The germline V gene has CDR1 MDHEN and CDR2 SYDVKM. CDR3 DNA: TGTGCCACTCACCCTCCAGGGGCCTACTATGGCTACACCTTC. Translating it yields CATHPPGAYYGYTF.

This chain uses TRBV5-5 with TRBJ2-5; possible D gene TRBD2, 5 bases. The CDR3 runs to 15 residues. V was shortened by 4 bases and J by 1 base, with 14 bases between the two germline ends. Germline V gene data show CDR1 as SGHKS and CDR2 as YYEKEE (reference sequence). Here the CDR3 DNA reads TGTGCCAGCAGCGAGGACTGGGAGATCCAAGAGACCCAGTACTTC. It translates to CASSEDWEIQETQYF.

This clone was counted a few times. The CDR3 sequence is CASSSQGVGYGYTF. DNA of the CDR3: TGTGCCAGCAGTTCGCAGGGAGTTGGCTATGGCTACACCTTC. The genes are TRBV5-4 and TRBJ1-2, with D possibly matching TRBD1 (5 bases). This CDR3 is 14 amino acids long. Per the germline V gene, CDR1 is SGHNT and CDR2 is YYREEE (reference sequence). Trimming removed 5 bases at V and 4 bases at J, with 15 bases between. The variable domain in full, with the rest retrieved from reference TRBV5-4 and TRBJ1-2, is ETGVTQSPTHLIKTRGQQVTLRCSSQSGHNTVSWYQQALGQGPQFIFQYYREEENGRGNFPPRFSGLQFPNYSSELNVNALELDDSALYLCASSSQGVGYGYTFGSGTRLTVV.

The chain links TRBV5-5 to TRBJ1-2; 10 bases fit TRBD1. Germline assignment: CDR1 SGHKS and CDR2 YYEKEE (reference sequence). The CDR3 runs 14 residues. Trimming at V came to 4 bases and at J to 8 bases, leaving 8 bases not matched to a gene. This chain's CDR3 is CASSPTGTGVGYTF. In DNA form, the CDR3 reads TGTGCCAGCAGCCCGACCGGGACAGGGGTCGGCTACACCTTC.

J is TRBJ1-2 and V is TRBV30; D is undetermined. Germline V gene data show CDR1 as GTSNPN and CDR2 as SVGIG (reference sequence). CDR3 length equals 12 residues. Trimming shortened V by 3 bases and J by 4 bases, and 9 bases separated the two germline ends. CDR3 protein: CAWSLGSYGYTF. The CDR3 DNA is TGTGCCTGGAGCTTGGGAAGCTATGGCTACACCTTC.

V is TRBV25-1 and J is TRBJ2-3, with 10 bases lining up with TRBD2. Trimming removed 3 bases from V and 6 bases from J; junction bases left unmatched: 12. This CDR3 is built from 17 residues. CDR1 is MGHDK and CDR2 is SYGVNS in the germline V gene. In DNA form, the CDR3 reads TGTGCCAGCAGTGATCGACAACTAGCGGGGAGGGGGGATACGCAGTATTTT. Translating gives CASSDRQLAGRGDTQYF.

This chain uses TRBV7-9 with TRBJ2-3, with a tentative D call TRBD1 (6 bases). The CDR3 is 13 residues long. V was trimmed by 5 bases and J by 4 bases, leaving 10 bases between them. CDR1 and CDR2 (germline): SEHNR, FQNEAQ (reference sequence). CDR3 protein: CASSPRGPDTQYF. CDR3 in DNA: TGTGCCAGCAGCCCCAGGGGTCCAGATACGCAGTATTTT. Combining the CDR3 with reference TRBV7-9 and TRBJ2-3 gives the whole variable domain DTGVSQNPRHKITKRGQNVTFRCDPISEHNRLYWYRQTLGQGPEFLTYFQNEAQLEKSRLLSDRFSAERPKGSFSTLEIQRTEQGDSAMYLCASSPRGPDTQYFGPGTRLTVL.

The chain combines TRBV5-1 with TRBJ2-5, with D perhaps matching TRBD1 (5 bases). CDR1 is SGHRS, CDR2 YFSETQ, per germline. CDR3 length: 14 amino acids. V lost 0 bases and J lost 1, with 7 bases in between. Written as DNA, the CDR3 is TGCGCCAGCAGCTTGGGACAGATCCAAGAGACCCAGTACTTC. This sequence encodes CASSLGQIQETQYF. The variable domain in full, with the rest retrieved from reference TRBV5-1 and TRBJ2-5, is KAGVTQTPRYLIKTRGQQVTLSCSPISGHRSVSWYQQTPGQGLQFLFEYFSETQRNKGNFPGRFSGRQFSNSRSEMNVSTLELGDSALYLCASSLGQIQETQYFGPGTRLLVL.

This clone was counted a few times. The rearrangement joins TRBV11-2 to TRBJ2-1; maybe TRBD1 (6 bases). V gave up 5 bases and J gave up 9 bases, with 11 bases separating them. Germline V gene data show CDR1 as SGHAT and CDR2 as FQNNGV. The length of the CDR3 is 12 residues. The CDR3 nucleotides read TGTGCCAGCAGCCGCTGGGGGCGTGAGCAGTTCTTC. Its translation: CASSRWGREQFF.

The J gene is TRBJ2-7, the V gene TRBV5-1; no definite D call. CDR1 is SGHRS and CDR2 is YFSETQ in the germline V gene. The CDR3 extends over 13 amino acids. The V end was cut by 1 base, the J end by 2 bases, with 7 bases between. The CDR3 region is CASSLNTAYEQYF. The DNA of the CDR3 is TGCGCCAGCAGCTTGAATACAGCCTACGAGCAGTACTTC.

The chain has TRBV6-2 or TRBV6-3 and TRBJ2-7; D gene unclear. The germline V gene has CDR1 MNHEY and CDR2 SVGEGT. The CDR3 runs to 17 residues. V dropped 2 bases and J dropped 2 bases, with 19 bases sitting between them. For the CDR3, the DNA is TGTGCCAGCAGTTACGCGGATCGGCGAAAGCGCCCCTACGAGCAGTACTTC. Protein: CASSYADRRKRPYEQYF.

The rearrangement uses TRBV9 and TRBJ2-1; D call uncertain. The CDR3 spans 13 residues. Germline CDR1 SGDLS, CDR2 YYNGEE. Trimming shortened V by 1 base and J by 4 bases, and 6 bases separated the two germline ends. The CDR3 is CASSVSRYNEQFF. The CDR3 DNA follows: TGTGCCAGCAGCGTATCCAGGTACAATGAGCAGTTCTTC.

The chain carries TRBV4-3 and TRBJ2-1; 11 bases are shared with TRBD2. After removal of 4 bases from V and 4 bases from J, the junction contained 6 bases not matched to a gene. The CDR3 contains 16 residues. The germline gives CDR1 LGHNA, CDR2 YSLEER. The CDR3 DNA reads as TGCGCCAGCAGCCTAGCGGGGGGGGACCATTACAATGAGCAGTTCTTC. Encoded protein: CASSLAGGDHYNEQFF.

The V call is TRBV2, the J call TRBJ2-1; TRBD2 aligns across 11 bases. The CDR3 extends over 16 amino acids. Per the germline V gene, CDR1 is SNHLY and CDR2 is FYNNEI. V shed 5 bases and J 0 bases; nucleotides not matched to a gene: 3. CDR3 protein: CASSLSGGVSYNEQFF. The CDR3 DNA reads TGTGCCAGCAGTCTTAGCGGGGGGGTCTCCTACAATGAGCAGTTCTTC. Variable domain in full (rest from reference TRBV2 and TRBJ2-1): EPEVTQTPSHQVTQMGQEVILRCVPISNHLYFYWYRQILGQKVEFLVSFYNNEISEKSEIFDDQFSVERPDGSNFTLKIRSTKLEDSAMYFCASSLSGGVSYNEQFFGPGTRLTVL.

The CDR3 loop reads CASSQGAPRVLTF. For the CDR3, the DNA is TGTGCCAGCAGCCAAGGGGCACCTAGGGTCCTGACTTTC. The chain employs TRBV14 and TRBJ2-6; no reliable D call. Trimming took off 1 base at V and 13 bases at J, with 11 bases between the two ends. The CDR3 is 13 residues long. The V gene's germline CDR1 is SGHDN and CDR2 FVKESK. Drawing the rest from reference TRBV14 and TRBJ2-6, the complete variable domain is EAGVTQFPSHSVIEKGQTVTLRCDPISGHDNLYWYRRVMGKEIKFLLHFVKESKQDESGMPNNRFLAERTGGTYSTLKVQPAELEDSGVYFCASSQGAPRVLTFGAGSRLTVL.